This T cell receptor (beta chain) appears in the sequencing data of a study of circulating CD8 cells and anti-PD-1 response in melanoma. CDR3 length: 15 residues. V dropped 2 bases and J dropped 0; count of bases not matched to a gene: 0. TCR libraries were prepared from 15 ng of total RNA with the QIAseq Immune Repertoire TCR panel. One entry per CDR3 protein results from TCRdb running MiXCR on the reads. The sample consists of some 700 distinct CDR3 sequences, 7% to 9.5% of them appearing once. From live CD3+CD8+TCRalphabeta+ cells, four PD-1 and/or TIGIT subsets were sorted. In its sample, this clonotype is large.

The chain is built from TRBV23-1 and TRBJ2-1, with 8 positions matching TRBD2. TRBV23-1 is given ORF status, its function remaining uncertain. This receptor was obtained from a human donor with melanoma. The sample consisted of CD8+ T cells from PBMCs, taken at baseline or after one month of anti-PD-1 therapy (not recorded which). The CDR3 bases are TGCGCCAGCAGTCAAGGGACTAGCTCCTACAATGAGCAGTTCTTC. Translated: CASSQGTSSYNEQFF.